This T cell receptor beta chain was observed in a study of CD4 T cells in relation to SARS-CoV-2 and coronaviruses. TCRdb's table, derived via immunoSEQ multiplex PCR, lists solely in-frame clones and lacks some. Seen here are 20,000 to 25,000 clones, 75% to 85% observed once, and the top ten hold about a fifth. Points on this clone: The antigen remains undetermined.

This CDR3 is built from 11 residues. CDR1 and CDR2 from the germline V gene are SEHNR and FQNEAQ (reference sequence). The junction had 4 bases not matched to a gene; V was cut back by 6 bases and J by 10 bases. Before the COVID-19 pandemic, during about 2010-2018, CD4+ T cells were taken from unexposed donors. The cells were cultured for about ten days before CD4+ T cells were isolated. Unexposed-donor CD4+ T cells were probed with SARS-CoV-2 S/N and four cold-coronavirus spikes, cells permitting. The gene calls are TRBV7-9 and TRBJ1-1, with 8 bases identical to TRBD1. This clonotype was obtained from a human donor in good health. Material: CD4+ T cells from PBMCs, cultured in vitro. The CDR3 protein is CASSSGGAAFF. The CDR3 DNA reads TGTGCCAGCAGTTCAGGGGGCGCAGCTTTCTTT.